This T cell receptor (beta chain) was identified during a study of naive and memory T cell subsets. CDR3 size: 15 residues. Germline V lookup: CDR1 MGHRA, CDR2 YSYEKL. V was trimmed by 4 bases and J by 0 bases, leaving 11 bases between them. An equimolar mix of two oligonucleotides served as the beta constant-region primer for TRBC1 and TRBC2. Each CDR3 protein is one row after TCRdb ran MiXCR on the UMI-ligation and nested PCR reads. The sample holds around 160,000 distinct CDR3 sequences, about 15% seen once. J is TRBJ2-3 and V is TRBV4-1; D is ambiguous. The source material was naive CD4+ T cells from blood. This TCR was recovered from a human donor in good health. The CDR3 coding sequence is TGCGCCAGCAGCCCTCTGGCCTTTAGCACAGATACGCAGTATTTT. Translation: CASSPLAFSTDTQYF.